The source of this T cell receptor (beta chain) is a study of lymphopenia after photon versus proton radiotherapy. The table came from immunoSEQ multiplex PCR; TCRdb's copy has only in-frame clones and leaves some out. The sample has 70,000 to 95,000 clones; around 83% are singletons. Trimming shortened V by 0 bases and J by 4 bases, and 3 bases separated the two germline ends. Germline-derived CDR1 and CDR2 are SGHVS and FNYEAQ. This CDR3 is built from 13 residues. The chain has TRBV7-6 and TRBJ2-2; D is unresolved. Source: peripheral blood, taken from a patient treated with proton-based radiotherapy. This TCR came from a man aged 60-69 years with pancreatic cancer. CDR3 protein: CASSLASTGELFF. CDR3 DNA sequence: TGTGCCAGCAGCTTAGCTTCCACCGGGGAGCTGTTTTTT.